Reported below is one TCR beta chain. Its antigen remains unknown. In germline, CDR1 is SGDLS, CDR2 YYNGEE. Trimming stripped 2 bases from V and 0 bases from J, with 11 bases between. The CDR3 extends over 15 amino acids. A second PCR, run for roughly 7 to 12 cycles, used a sample-barcoded 5' primer plus a J-beta primer mix. Every cDNA molecule bore a tag from a template-switch adaptor containing 12 random nucleotides. TCRdb passed the 5' RACE reads through MiXCR, listing each CDR3 protein once. The sample includes about 1 million distinct CDR3 sequences, 45% of them seen just once. The sample is drawn from a study of blood T cells in healthy people across ages. Study at large: About one barcoded beta molecule per two T cells came from capture by template switching.

Findings of the study overall: Both higher diversity and more naive CD4+ cells marked long-lived donors when set against aged donors.

The receptor's source is a woman aged 60-75 years in good health. The V gene is TRBV9, the J gene TRBJ2-5; D gene uncertain. Material: blood. CDR3 region: CASSVRNTYQETQYF. The CDR3 region has the DNA TGTGCCAGCAGCGTTCGAAACACGTACCAAGAGACCCAGTACTTC.